Below are 14 T cell receptor beta chains sequenced from a single sample in a study of vaccination and CD4 T cells after COVID-19. No antigen has been identified for these receptors. An Oncomine TCR Beta short-read assay was used to sequence the DNA from cultured CD4+ T cells. Each CDR3 protein is one row after TCRdb ran MiXCR on the PCR reads. The sample consists of over 9,000 distinct CDR3 sequences, approximately 25% of them appearing once. The treatment was: roughly ten-day PBMC culture with coronavirus spike peptide pools or control peptides (ViraFEST assay). The sample in question was CD4+ T cells from blood, cultured in vitro, obtained after SARS-CoV-2 vaccination. Receptor source: a human donor who had recovered from COVID-19.

This clonotype is medium-sized. The chain links TRBV19 to TRBJ1-1; D is perhaps TRBD1 (5 bases). V was cut by 6 bases and J by 5 bases, with 22 bases left in between. Germline CDR1 reads LNHDA; CDR2 reads SQIVND (reference sequence). CDR3 size: 16 residues. CDR3 sequence: CASSEGRARVWTEAFF. The CDR3, as DNA: TGTGCCAGTAGCGAGGGGAGGGCGAGGGTTTGGACTGAAGCTTTCTTT.

V and J are TRBV28 and TRBJ2-3; D might be TRBD2 (6 bases). V shed 2 bases and J shed 2 bases, with 17 bases lying between them. The CDR3 has 17 amino acids. Germline V gene lookup returns CDR1 MDHEN and CDR2 SYDVKM. The CDR3 nucleotides read TGTGCCAGCAGTTTAAGAGGAGGGGTCCTCCCCACAGATACGCAGTATTTT. Encoded protein: CASSLRGGVLPTDTQYF.

The genes are TRBV27 and TRBJ2-1; D is perhaps TRBD2 (5 bases). The CDR3 runs 16 residues. Germline CDR1 reads MNHEY; CDR2 reads SMNVEV (reference sequence). V lost 6 bases and J lost 8, with 23 bases in between. CDR3 in DNA: TGTGCCAGCAGCTGGAACCTTTTGGGTGGGAGACATGAGCAGTTCTTC. Its protein is CASSWNLLGGRHEQFF.

The J gene is TRBJ1-1, the V gene TRBV4-1; D is undetermined. Germline V CDR1 and CDR2: MGHRA, YSYEKL. The germline V and J ends were trimmed by 1 base and 4 bases, with 10 bases remaining between them. The CDR3 covers 14 residues. The CDR3: CASSQGQTLTEAFF. The CDR3 nucleotides read TGCGCCAGCAGCCAAGGGCAGACTCTCACTGAAGCTTTCTTT.

This clonotype has only a few counts. The chain couples TRBV20-1 to TRBJ1-6; the D gene is possibly TRBD1 (5 bases). The CDR3 runs 14 residues. The germline gives CDR1 DFQATT, CDR2 SNEGSKA (reference sequence). V was clipped by 4 bases and J by 7 bases, with 14 bases between them. The CDR3 DNA is TGCAGTGCTACGGGGGTTACGAGAAATTCACCCCTCCACTTT. Protein sequence: CSATGVTRNSPLHF.

The CDR3 DNA reads TGTGCCAGCAGCTTCGCGGGGTTATCCTACGAGCAGTACTTC. Protein product: CASSFAGLSYEQYF. The V and J genes are TRBV7-2 and TRBJ2-7, with TRBD2 as a possible D gene (6 bases). V gave up 3 bases and J gave up 1 base, with 10 bases separating them. Germline assignment: CDR1 SGHTA and CDR2 FQGNSA. This CDR3 comprises 14 residues.

This clonotype was observed once. This sequence joins TRBV6-1 and TRBJ2-5; perhaps D is TRBD1 or TRBD2 (5 bases each). This CDR3 is 14 amino acids long. Germline CDR1 is MNHNS and CDR2 is SASEGT. V was shortened by 7 bases and J by 2 bases, with 14 bases between the two germline ends. This CDR3 reads CASTRDGAQETQYF. The CDR3 DNA reads TGTGCCAGCACCCGGGACGGGGCGCAAGAGACCCAGTACTTC.

This chain uses TRBV11-2 with TRBJ2-7; maybe TRBD2 (5 bases). The CDR3 loop spans 16 amino acids. Germline V gene data show CDR1 as SGHAT and CDR2 as FQNNGV. The germline V and J ends were trimmed by 0 bases and 0 bases, with 12 bases remaining between them. The CDR3 here is CASSLEGARFSYEQYF. The CDR3, as DNA: TGTGCCAGCAGCTTAGAGGGAGCCAGGTTCTCCTACGAGCAGTACTTC.

The chain combines TRBV20-1 with TRBJ2-2; 8 bases agree with TRBD2. Trimming removed 0 bases from V and 3 bases from J; junction bases left unmatched: 6. The CDR3 sequence is 16 residues long. Germline values: CDR1 DFQATT, CDR2 SNEGSKA (reference sequence). The CDR3 DNA reads TGCAGTGCTAGAGATCGGGGGGGCCGGGACACCGGGGAGCTGTTTTTT. Protein product: CSARDRGGRDTGELFF.

The V gene is TRBV7-2, the J gene TRBJ2-1; 7 nucleotides line up with TRBD2. The germline CDR1 and CDR2 sequences are SGHTA and FQGNSA. The CDR3 is 13 amino acids. The junction had 5 bases not matched to a gene; V was cut back by 5 bases and J by 7 bases. For the CDR3, the DNA is TGTGCCAGCAGCCTAGGACTAGGTAATGAGCAGTTCTTC. Translation gives CASSLGLGNEQFF.

This clonotype was counted a few times. The chain joins TRBV28 to TRBJ1-2; 7 nucleotides line up with TRBD1. CDR1 is MDHEN, CDR2 SYDVKM, per germline. The CDR3 has 16 amino acids. V gave up 8 bases and J gave up 7 bases; unmatched junction bases: 19. The DNA for the CDR3 is TGTGCCAGCGCCCCCTGGGGGACAGAGGCGTGGGGTGGCTACACCTTC. Protein product: CASAPWGTEAWGGYTF.

The V gene is TRBV6-1, the J gene TRBJ2-7; D tentatively reads TRBD1 or TRBD2 (5 bases each). With 6 bases removed from V and 5 bases from J, the gap between germline ends came to 17 bases. Germline assignment: CDR1 MNHNS and CDR2 SASEGT. The CDR3 covers 14 residues. The CDR3 loop is CASSWGTEFDEQYF. DNA of the CDR3: TGTGCCAGCAGCTGGGGGACGGAATTTGACGAGCAGTACTTC.

This clonotype was counted a single time. The V and J genes are TRBV12-3 or TRBV12-4 and TRBJ1-2; D uncertain. The V and J ends lost 8 bases and 7 bases respectively, with 14 bases between them. This CDR3 contains 12 residues. The CDR3 nucleotides are TGTGCCAGCCGGGGAGATTTCGGTGGCTACACCTTC. Encoded protein: CASRGDFGGYTF.

This clonotype was counted only a few times. V is TRBV6-2 or TRBV6-3 and J is TRBJ1-2, with 7 positions matching TRBD1. Germline V lookup: CDR1 MNHEY, CDR2 SVGEGT. Trimming cost V 5 bases and J 0 bases; bases outside gene matches: 9. CDR3 length: 16 amino acids. Written as DNA, the CDR3 is TGTGCCAGCAGTCCTGGACAGGCCTTTTCTAACTATGGCTACACCTTC. This encodes CASSPGQAFSNYGYTF.